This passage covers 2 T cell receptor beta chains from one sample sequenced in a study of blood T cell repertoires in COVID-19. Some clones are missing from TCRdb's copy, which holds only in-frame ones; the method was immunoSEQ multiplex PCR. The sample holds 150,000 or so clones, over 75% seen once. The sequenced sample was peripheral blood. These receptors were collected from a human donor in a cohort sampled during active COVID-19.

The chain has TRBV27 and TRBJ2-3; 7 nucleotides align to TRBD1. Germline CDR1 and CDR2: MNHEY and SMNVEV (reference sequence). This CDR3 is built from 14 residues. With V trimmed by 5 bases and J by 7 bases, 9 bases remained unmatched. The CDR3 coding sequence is TGTGCCAGCAGTACACAGGGGCGCCCTAATACGCAGTATTTT. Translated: CASSTQGRPNTQYF.

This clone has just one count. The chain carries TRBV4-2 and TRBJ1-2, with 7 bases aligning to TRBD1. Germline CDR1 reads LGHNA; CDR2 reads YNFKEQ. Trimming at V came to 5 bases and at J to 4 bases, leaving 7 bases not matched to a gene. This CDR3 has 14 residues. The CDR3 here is CASSAARQGYGYTF. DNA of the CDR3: TGTGCCAGCAGCGCCGCGCGACAGGGCTATGGCTACACCTTC.